This T cell receptor beta chain originates from a study of CD4 T cells in relation to SARS-CoV-2 and coronaviruses. Background on the study: Controls used an HIV-1 Nef peptide pool or no peptide.

Method: immunoSEQ multiplex PCR; TCRdb's copy keeps in-frame clones and lacks some. The sample lists tens of thousands of clones, roughly 73% occurring once. The count of this clone is one. What it binds is unknown. The V gene's germline CDR1 is LNHDA and CDR2 SQIVND (reference sequence). The CDR3 has 14 residues. V shed 5 bases, J shed 7 bases, and the junction held 7 bases outside the gene matches. CD4+ T cells from unexposed donors were obtained before the COVID-19 pandemic (2011-2018). The cells were cultured for less than twelve days before CD4+ T cells were isolated. The sequenced material came from CD4+ T cells from PBMCs, cultured in vitro. This sequence originates from a human donor in good health. The chain carries TRBV19 and TRBJ1-4; 7 bases fit TRBD1. CDR3 amino acids: CASSEQGSSEKLFF. DNA of the CDR3: TGTGCCAGTAGTGAACAGGGGTCGAGTGAAAAACTGTTTTTT.